These T cell receptor beta chains were read from a single sample in a study of blood T cell repertoires in COVID-19. Data came from immunoSEQ multiplex PCR; TCRdb stores just in-frame clones and leaves some out. Of 250,000 or so clones detected, 84% appear once; the ten largest clones hold under 2.5%. Sequenced material: peripheral blood. These receptors were taken from a man aged 40-50 years who had recovered from COVID-19. Each CDR3 is given with its conserved first and last residue. D genes are given only for firm matches. Rows may omit the clone size; those that give it use once, few, many or a size class.

j_gene | d_gene | abundance | v_gene | CDR3aa | CDR3nt
TRBJ1-6 | . | . | TRBV5-6 | CASSQGPINSPLHF | TGTGCCAGCAGCCAGGGCCCCATCAATTCACCCCTCCACTTT
TRBJ2-7 | TRBD2 | . | TRBV6-2/TRBV6-3 | CASSLASGVPAGFEQYF | TGTGCCAGCAGTTTGGCTAGCGGGGTACCCGCCGGCTTCGAGCAGTACTTC
TRBJ2-7 | TRBD2 | . | TRBV30 | CAWDSGSGHEQYF | TGTGCCTGGGATAGCGGGAGCGGTCACGAGCAGTACTTC
TRBJ2-1 | TRBD1 | . | TRBV9 | CASSPIQGAFYNEQFF | TGTGCCAGCAGCCCCATTCAGGGGGCTTTCTACAATGAGCAGTTCTTC
TRBJ1-1 | TRBD1 | . | TRBV7-9 | CASSQQGGITEAFF | TGTGCCAGCAGCCAACAGGGGGGGATCACTGAAGCTTTCTTT
TRBJ1-2 | TRBD1 | . | TRBV19 | CATGTGGRGYTF | TGTGCCACCGGGACAGGGGGTAGGGGCTACACCTTC
TRBJ1-1 | . | . | TRBV5-1 | CASTSQGGNSEAFF | TGCGCCAGCACTTCTCAGGGTGGGAATTCTGAAGCTTTCTTT
TRBJ2-7 | TRBD1 | . | TRBV11-2 | CASSSKGGQVYEQYF | TGTGCCAGCAGCTCCAAAGGGGGACAGGTCTACGAGCAGTACTTC
TRBJ2-5 | . | . | TRBV20-1 | CSASGVGTQYF | TGCAGTGCTAGCGGGGTAGGGACCCAGTACTTC
TRBJ1-4 | . | . | TRBV4-2 | CASSQSYRATNEKLFF | TGTGCCAGCAGCCAAAGTTACCGGGCAACTAATGAAAAACTGTTTTTT
TRBJ2-2 | . | once | TRBV2 | CASKPQGSTGELFF | TGTGCCAGCAAACCACAGGGCTCCACCGGGGAGCTGTTTTTT
TRBJ1-2 | . | . | TRBV30 | CAWSRQDNYGYTF | TGTGCCTGGAGTAGACAGGACAACTATGGCTACACCTTC
TRBJ2-3 | . | . | TRBV7-8 | CASSFGLHTDTQYF | TGTGCCAGCAGCTTTGGACTACACACAGATACGCAGTATTTT
TRBJ2-3 | TRBD2 | many | TRBV30 | CAWSVLAGGLGDTQYF | TGTGCCTGGAGTGTACTAGCGGGGGGTTTGGGGGATACGCAGTATTTT
TRBJ2-5 | TRBD1 | . | TRBV19 | CASRMTGEETQYF | TGTGCCAGTAGGATGACAGGGGAAGAGACCCAGTACTTC
TRBJ1-1 | . | . | TRBV5-1 | CASSAGRSFSAEAFF | TGCGCCAGCAGCGCGGGACGTTCTTTTAGTGCTGAAGCTTTCTTT
TRBJ2-4 | TRBD2 | . | TRBV2 | CASITDGRGVNIQYF | TGTGCCAGCATTACGGACGGGAGGGGTGTAAACATTCAGTACTTC
TRBJ2-1 | . | . | TRBV10-3 | CATRAVWDNEQFF | TGTGCCACGCGTGCGGTTTGGGACAATGAGCAGTTCTTC
TRBJ1-5 | . | . | TRBV11-3 | CASSSNYQPQHF | TGTGCCAGCAGCTCCAATTATCAGCCCCAGCATTTT
TRBJ2-1 | . | . | TRBV19 | CASSISGSSYNEQFF | TGTGCCAGTAGCATTTCGGGAAGCTCCTACAATGAGCAGTTCTTC
TRBJ2-7 | TRBD1 | . | TRBV15 | CATSGDRGHEQYF | TGTGCCACCAGCGGAGACAGGGGGCACGAGCAGTACTTC
TRBJ1-2 | . | . | TRBV10-3 | CAISDTGNGYTF | TGTGCCATCAGTGATACAGGGAATGGCTACACCTTC
TRBJ2-2 | . | few | TRBV9 | CASSVVGSVAGELFF | TGTGCCAGCAGCGTAGTAGGTAGCGTAGCCGGGGAGCTGTTTTTT
TRBJ1-4 | TRBD1 | once | TRBV5-1 | CASSPGTGSDEKLFF | TGCGCCAGCAGCCCTGGGACAGGGTCTGATGAAAAACTGTTTTTT
TRBJ1-3 | . | . | TRBV11-2 | CASNQGSGNTIYF | TGTGCCAGCAACCAGGGGTCTGGAAACACCATATATTTT
TRBJ2-7 | . | . | TRBV4-1 | CASSQDRFYEQYF | TGCGCCAGCAGCCAAGATCGGTTCTACGAGCAGTACTTC
TRBJ1-3 | . | . | TRBV27 | CASSSDRSLSGNTIYF | TGTGCCAGCAGTTCCGACAGAAGCCTCTCTGGAAACACCATATATTTT
TRBJ1-2 | . | . | TRBV28 | CASSWGQQYGYTF | TGTGCCAGCAGTTGGGGCCAACAGTACGGCTACACCTTC
TRBJ2-3 | TRBD2 | . | TRBV5-1 | CASSLGLAGGSGTDTQYF | TGCGCCAGCAGCTTGGGACTAGCGGGGGGTAGTGGCACAGATACGCAGTATTTT
TRBJ1-3 | . | . | TRBV19 | CASSNRVPGNTIYF | TGTGCCAGTAGTAACAGGGTCCCTGGAAACACCATATATTTT
TRBJ1-5 | TRBD1 | . | TRBV27 | CASSLGQGSNQPQHF | TGTGCCAGCAGTTTGGGACAGGGTAGCAATCAGCCCCAGCATTTT
TRBJ2-5 | TRBD2 | . | TRBV7-2 | CASRPPGTSGRETQYF | TGTGCCAGCAGACCCCCCGGGACTAGCGGAAGAGAGACCCAGTACTTC
TRBJ1-1 | TRBD1 | . | TRBV11-3 | CASSIQGGTEAFF | TGTGCCAGCAGTATACAGGGGGGCACTGAAGCTTTCTTT
TRBJ1-5 | . | . | TRBV27 | CASSSTQGNPQHF | TGTGCCAGCAGTTCCACACAGGGAAATCCCCAGCATTTT
TRBJ1-5 | . | . | TRBV2 | CASSEPYSNQPQHF | TGTGCCAGCAGTGAACCTTATAGCAATCAGCCCCAGCATTTT
TRBJ2-3 | . | . | TRBV10-3 | CAITAGPADTQYF | TGTGCCATCACGGCGGGACCGGCAGATACGCAGTATTTT
TRBJ2-2 | . | . | TRBV12-5 | CASGLGRGPGELFF | TGTGCTAGTGGTTTGGGGCGGGGTCCCGGGGAGCTGTTTTTT